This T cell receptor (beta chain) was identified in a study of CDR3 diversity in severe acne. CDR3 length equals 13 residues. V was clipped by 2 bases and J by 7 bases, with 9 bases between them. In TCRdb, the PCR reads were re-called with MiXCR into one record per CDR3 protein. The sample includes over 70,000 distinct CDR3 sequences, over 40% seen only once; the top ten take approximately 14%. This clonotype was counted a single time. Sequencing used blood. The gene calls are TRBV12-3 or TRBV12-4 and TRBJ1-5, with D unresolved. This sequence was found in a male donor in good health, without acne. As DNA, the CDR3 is TGTGCCAGCAGTTTATTGTTCAGGCAGCCCCAGCATTTT. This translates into CASSLLFRQPQHF.